This T cell receptor (beta chain) was documented in a study of vaccination effects on CD4 cells after COVID-19. Background on the study: Relative to the second dose, post-vaccine samples were obtained a median of 72 days later.

Sequencing used immunoSEQ multiplex PCR; TCRdb keeps in-frame clones, though not all of them. Of about 80,000 clones listed, roughly 80% are singletons. General observations from the study: Just 1 of 255 vaccine-induced clones in healthy recipients was cross-reactive.

Before sequencing took place, the ViraFEST assay used viral peptide pools to expand antigen-specific CD4+ T cells. The authors isolated CD4+ T cells after around 11 days of culture. Participants were vaccinated with two doses of either the BNT162b2 or mRNA-1273 vaccine. Each vaccine recipient was nucleocapsid antibody negative and had no prior SARS-CoV-2 infection. Both day 3 and day 7 saw half the medium replaced with IL-2 medium. There are 14 residues in the CDR3. Germline V gives CDR1 SGHTA, CDR2 FQGNSA. V lost 5 bases and J 0 bases, leaving 9 bases between the germline ends. For this clone: Its specificity is unknown.

The TCR comes from a human donor who received a COVID-19 vaccine. Source: CD4+ T cells from PBMCs cultured with HCoV-OC43 spike peptides, taken after COVID-19 vaccination. Subset indicated: HCoV-OC43 spike overlapping peptide pool stimulation. The chain joins TRBV7-2 to TRBJ2-3, with D maybe TRBD1 (5 bases). CDR3 sequence (DNA): TGTGCCAGCAGCCGGACACTTAGCACAGATACGCAGTATTTT. It is translated as CASSRTLSTDTQYF.